The 5 T cell receptor beta chains below come from one sample, sequenced in a study of blood T cell repertoires in COVID-19. Sequenced by immunoSEQ multiplex PCR; TCRdb stores in-frame clones only, minus some. The sample has under 250,000 clones, 83% seen once. The sequenced sample was peripheral blood. The receptors shown here come from a middle-aged man with active or convalescent COVID-19.

The chain uses TRBV9 and TRBJ1-5; 9 bases are shared with TRBD1. Germline CDR1 SGDLS, CDR2 YYNGEE. The J segment lost 2 bases and the V segment lost 3 bases, leaving 3 bases of the junction unmatched. The CDR3 length is 15 residues. The CDR3 bases are TGTGCCAGCAGCGCGGGACAGGGACGCAATCAGCCCCAGCATTTT. The encoded protein is CASSAGQGRNQPQHF.

The chain combines TRBV2 with TRBJ1-6, with D possibly being TRBD1 (6 bases). Germline CDR1 SNHLY, CDR2 FYNNEI. V was pared by 2 bases and J by 9 bases, with 14 bases between. This CDR3 comprises 15 residues. CDR3 region: CASSEFRGAGSPLHF. The CDR3 DNA follows: TGTGCCAGCAGTGAATTCAGGGGCGCAGGTTCACCCCTCCACTTT.

The V call is TRBV5-6, the J call TRBJ1-1; no definite D call. The CDR3 is made up of 14 amino acids. Germline CDR1 reads SGHDT; CDR2 reads YYEEEE. The ends were cut back, 0 bases at V and 6 bases at J, with 12 bases in the middle. The CDR3 here is CASSLGHGGAEAFF. The CDR3 nucleotides are TGTGCCAGCAGCTTGGGCCACGGTGGAGCTGAAGCTTTCTTT.

The V gene is TRBV5-1, the J gene TRBJ2-3; D remains ambiguous. The CDR3 length is 13 residues. Trimming cost V 4 bases and J 1 base, with 7 bases left between them. CDR1 and CDR2 from the germline V gene are SGHRS and YFSETQ. CDR3 sequence: CASSSMGTDTQYF. In DNA, the CDR3 is TGCGCCAGCAGCAGCATGGGCACAGATACGCAGTATTTT.

J is TRBJ2-1 and V is TRBV21-1; TRBD1, as called in the table, went unchecked against the DNA. TRBV21-1 is shown as a pseudogene. The CDR3 is 15 residues long. Here the CDR3 DNA reads TGTGCCAGCAGCAAATTGACAGGGGCCTACAATGAGCAGTTCTTC. As protein: CASSKLTGAYNEQFF.